These 19 T cell receptor beta chains originate from one sample sequenced in a study of blood T cell repertoires in COVID-19. This table comes from immunoSEQ multiplex PCR, and its TCRdb copy is limited to in-frame clones, with some not included. In the table there are about 64,000 clones, 70% to 85% of which are singletons. Source material: peripheral blood. The receptor source for this set is a human donor in a cohort sampled during active COVID-19.

This clone has more than one count but fewer than ten. The chain is built from TRBV6-6 and TRBJ1-4; D gene unclear. Deletions cut 10 bases from V and 4 bases from J, with 7 bases between. CDR1 is MNHNY, CDR2 SVGAGI, per germline (reference sequence). The CDR3 contains 11 residues. In nucleotides, the CDR3 is TGTGCCACCGGGAGTAATGAAAAACTGTTTTTT. Its protein product is CATGSNEKLFF.

The chain has TRBV9 and TRBJ2-2, with a tentative D call TRBD2 (6 bases). The V gene's germline CDR1 is SGDLS and CDR2 YYNGEE. Trimming took 2 bases from V and 6 from J, leaving 14 bases between them. The CDR3 has 15 residues. CDR3 sequence: CASSVDNRRAGELFF. CDR3 DNA: TGTGCCAGCAGCGTCGACAATCGGAGGGCCGGGGAGCTGTTTTTT. Full variable domain (outside the CDR3, taken from reference TRBV9 and TRBJ2-2): DSGVTQTPKHLITATGQRVTLRCSPRSGDLSVYWYQQSLDQGLQFLIQYYNGEERAKGNILERFSAQQFPDLHSELNLSSLELGDSALYFCASSVDNRRAGELFFGEGSRLTVL.

CDR3 coding DNA: TGTGCCAGTAGTATAGCTCTAGCGGGGGCCACAGATACGCAGTATTTT. Translated: CASSIALAGATDTQYF. The chain uses TRBV19 and TRBJ2-3; 10 bases are a match to TRBD2. CDR1 is LNHDA and CDR2 is SQIVND in the germline V gene (reference sequence). V lost 1 base and J lost 2; bases outside the gene matches: 3. This CDR3 is 16 amino acids long.

CDR3 nucleotide sequence: TGTGCCAGCAGTTCCCCTGGGGGGGCGGAGCAGTACTTC. Translation gives CASSSPGGAEQYF. This chain uses TRBV28 with TRBJ2-7, with D possibly being TRBD2 (7 bases). V was pared by 4 bases and J by 7 bases, with 14 bases between. The length of the CDR3 is 13 residues. CDR1 is MDHEN, CDR2 SYDVKM, per germline.

The V gene is TRBV5-1, the J gene TRBJ2-1, with 8 bases matching TRBD2. The CDR3 spans 15 residues. V lost 7 bases and J lost 7; bases outside the gene matches: 13. CDR1 is SGHRS, CDR2 YFSETQ, per germline. In DNA form, the CDR3 reads TGCGCCAGCGGCCGAAAAGTAGCGGGATCTAATGAGCAGTTCTTC. It is translated as CASGRKVAGSNEQFF. Together with reference TRBV5-1 and TRBJ2-1, the CDR3 gives the full variable domain: KAGVTQTPRYLIKTRGQQVTLSCSPISGHRSVSWYQQTPGQGLQFLFEYFSETQRNKGNFPGRFSGRQFSNSRSEMNVSTLELGDSALYLCASGRKVAGSNEQFFGPGTRLTVL.

The chain's CDR3 is CASSLQGIQETQYF. DNA for the CDR3: TGTGCCAGCAGCCTACAGGGAATCCAAGAGACCCAGTACTTC. The genes are TRBV11-2 and TRBJ2-5, with a possible D match to TRBD1 (6 bases). Trimming cost V 5 bases and J 1 base, with 11 bases left between them. There are 14 residues in the CDR3. Germline V CDR1 and CDR2: SGHAT, FQNNGV.

The chain combines TRBV11-2 with TRBJ2-3, with D perhaps TRBD2 (5 bases). This CDR3 comprises 16 residues. V was shortened by 1 base and J by 6 bases, with 17 bases between the two germline ends. Germline lookup yields CDR1 SGHAT and CDR2 FQNNGV. The CDR3 coding sequence is TGTGCCAGCAGCTTAGGCGGGCTACAGAGGACTGATACGCAGTATTTT. It codes for CASSLGGLQRTDTQYF.

The rearrangement joins TRBV10-3 to TRBJ2-7; 10 bases align to TRBD1. The CDR3 length is 14 residues. The germline V gene encodes CDR1 ENHRY and CDR2 SYGVKD. The V segment lost 4 bases and the J segment 5 bases; nucleotides outside the gene matches: 5. CDR3 coding DNA: TGTGCCATCAGTGCGGGACAGGGGATCCACGAGCAGTACTTC. Translating it yields CAISAGQGIHEQYF.

Notes on this clone: At the DNA level, this CDR3 is encoded by other sequences in the same sample as well. The V gene is TRBV6-4, the J gene TRBJ2-1, with 7 nucleotides matching TRBD2. Germline V gene lookup returns CDR1 MRHNA and CDR2 SNTAGT. The J segment lost 1 base and the V segment lost 0 bases, leaving 0 bases of the junction unmatched. The CDR3 is made up of 15 amino acids. CDR3 DNA sequence: TGTGCCAGCAGTGACTCTAGCGGGTCCTACAATGAGCAGTTCTTC. It is translated as CASSDSSGSYNEQFF.

Written as DNA, the CDR3 is TGTGCCACCAGCCAGGGCACTAGCGGGAGTCGCTCCGAGCAGTACTTC. It encodes CATSQGTSGSRSEQYF. The chain links TRBV24-1 to TRBJ2-7; 11 bases map to TRBD2. The trim removed 7 bases at V and 6 bases at J, leaving 13 bases unmatched. The CDR3 is 16 amino acids. The germline V gene has CDR1 KGHDR and CDR2 SFDVKD.

The V and J genes are TRBV5-5 and TRBJ1-1; D unclear. Looked up from germline, CDR1 is SGHKS and CDR2 is YYEKEE (reference sequence). V was trimmed by 0 bases and J by 8 bases, leaving 14 bases between them. This CDR3 has 14 residues. The CDR3 DNA is TGTGCCAGCAGCTTGGGAACGCGTCACCTAGAAGCTTTCTTT. Translating gives CASSLGTRHLEAFF. The full variable domain, in which reference TRBV5-5 and TRBJ1-1 provide the parts outside the CDR3, is DAGVTQSPTHLIKTRGQQVTLRCSPISGHKSVSWYQQVLGQGPQFIFQYYEKEERGRGNFPDRFSARQFPNYSSELNVNALLLGDSALYLCASSLGTRHLEAFFGQGTRLTVV.

V usage is TRBV30 and J usage is TRBJ1-1; D uncertain. Germline V gives CDR1 GTSNPN, CDR2 SVGIG (reference sequence). Trimming shortened V by 5 bases and J by 6 bases, and 19 bases separated the two germline ends. The CDR3 has 14 residues. The CDR3 here is CAWHSSPGRPEAFF. The DNA of the CDR3 is TGTGCCTGGCATTCGTCCCCGGGGAGGCCTGAAGCTTTCTTT.

This chain uses TRBV24-1 with TRBJ2-7; D is unresolved. V lost 1 base and J lost 4, with 13 bases in between. This CDR3 is 15 amino acids long. Looked up from germline, CDR1 is KGHDR and CDR2 is SFDVKD. This CDR3 is CATSDFGSSQYEQYF. The CDR3 DNA is TGTGCCACCAGTGATTTTGGCAGTTCTCAATACGAGCAGTACTTC.

The chain uses TRBV9 and TRBJ2-2; 7 bases are shared with TRBD2. The V and J ends lost 6 bases and 0 bases, in that order; junction bases with no gene match: 5. The CDR3 loop spans 15 amino acids. The germline V gene has CDR1 SGDLS and CDR2 YYNGEE. CDR3 nucleotides: TGTGCCAGCACCCCGGGGGGAGCGAACACCGGGGAGCTGTTTTTT. Residues: CASTPGGANTGELFF.

V gene TRBV7-9 combines with J gene TRBJ1-5, with D tentatively TRBD1 (5 bases). From germline, CDR1 is SEHNR and CDR2 FQNEAQ (reference sequence). This CDR3 is 13 amino acids long. Trimming took off 7 bases at V and 4 bases at J, with 11 bases between the two ends. This chain's CDR3 is CASNRGDNQPQHF. In DNA form, the CDR3 reads TGTGCCAGCAATCGGGGGGATAATCAGCCCCAGCATTTT.

J is TRBJ1-2 and V is TRBV5-4, with a tentative D call TRBD1 (6 bases). V was clipped by 3 bases and J by 5 bases, with 17 bases between them. This CDR3 is built from 15 residues. CDR1 is SGHNT and CDR2 is YYREEE in the germline V gene (reference sequence). The CDR3 spells CASSSRSGGRYGYTF. Here the CDR3 DNA reads TGTGCCAGCAGCTCCCGGTCTGGGGGCAGGTATGGCTACACCTTC.

CDR3 amino acids: CASLAAGASSGNTIYF. The CDR3 DNA reads TGTGCCAGCCTGGCGGCAGGGGCCTCCTCTGGAAACACCATATATTTT. The chain recombines TRBV28 with TRBJ1-3; D possibly corresponds to TRBD1 (6 bases). Germline CDR1 MDHEN, CDR2 SYDVKM. The CDR3 is made up of 16 amino acids. Between the trimmed V and J ends, which lost 8 bases and 0 bases, there was a span of 17 bases.

The chain recombines TRBV7-4 with TRBJ2-7, with D unclear. V was cut by 5 bases and J by 5 bases, with 10 bases left in between. This CDR3 is 12 amino acids long. Germline V lookup: CDR1 SGHVT, CDR2 SQSDAQ. The CDR3, as DNA: TGTGCCAGCAGCCCCCTGGCCGACGAGCAGTACTTC. Its translation: CASSPLADEQYF.

The chain's CDR3 is CASNDRVGNQPQHF. DNA of the CDR3: TGTGCCAGTAATGACAGGGTAGGCAATCAGCCCCAGCATTTT. V gene TRBV2 combines with J gene TRBJ1-5; TRBD1 agrees at 7 bases. The CDR3 sequence is 14 residues long. Looked up from germline, CDR1 is SNHLY and CDR2 is FYNNEI. V trimming: 9 bases; J trimming: 2 bases; junction bases outside the gene matches: 7.